The 28 T cell receptor beta chains listed next were all sequenced from one sample in a study of CD8 T cells in Susac syndrome. The RNA, roughly 0.45 to 1 ug, was put through reverse transcription using random hexamers. TCRdb re-called the immunoSEQ multiplex PCR reads with MiXCR, one entry per CDR3 protein. The table lists 150,000 to 200,000 distinct CDR3 sequences, around 93% of them singletons. What was sequenced was CD4+ T cells from PBMCs. These receptors were obtained from a human donor in good health.

The chain links TRBV5-1 to TRBJ2-7; no clear D. Between the trimmed V and J ends, which lost 0 bases and 2 bases, there was a span of 9 bases. The germline gives CDR1 SGHRS, CDR2 YFSETQ. CDR3 length equals 14 residues. CDR3 coding DNA: TGCGCCAGCAGCTTGGTAGCTGCTACCTACGAGCAGTACTTC. Protein product: CASSLVAATYEQYF.

The chain carries TRBV20-1 and TRBJ1-2; 8 bases match TRBD1. Per the germline V gene, CDR1 is DFQATT and CDR2 is SNEGSKA (reference sequence). There are 13 residues in the CDR3. The V gene end was trimmed by 6 bases and the J gene end by 4 bases; junction bases not matched to a gene: 7. The CDR3 DNA is TGCAGTGCCCCCAGGGGGCTCGGCTATGGCTACACCTTC. Translating gives CSAPRGLGYGYTF.

The chain employs TRBV10-3 and TRBJ2-3; D is uncertain. Trimming stripped 0 bases from V and 5 bases from J, with 9 bases between. CDR1 ENHRY and CDR2 SYGVKD come from the germline V gene. This CDR3 contains 14 residues. The CDR3 is CAISESPAQDTQYF. CDR3 bases: TGTGCCATCAGTGAGTCGCCCGCTCAAGATACGCAGTATTTT.

V and J are TRBV5-1 and TRBJ2-1; 10 bases line up with TRBD2. Per the germline V gene, CDR1 is SGHRS and CDR2 is YFSETQ. The CDR3 has 16 amino acids. J gave up 6 bases and V 0 bases, and 6 bases lay outside the gene matches. The CDR3 here is CASSLVQPSGGNEQFF. The CDR3 region has the DNA TGCGCCAGCAGCTTGGTACAGCCTAGCGGGGGCAATGAGCAGTTCTTC.

The chain combines TRBV19 with TRBJ2-5; the match to TRBD1 covers 7 bases. Unmatched junction bases numbered 4, after V lost 6 bases and J lost 3 bases. Germline lookup yields CDR1 LNHDA and CDR2 SQIVND (reference sequence). The CDR3 consists of 13 residues. The CDR3 nucleotides read TGTGCCAGTAGACGACAGGGAGAAGAGACCCAGTACTTC. Its translation is CASRRQGEETQYF.

The chain combines TRBV28 with TRBJ1-2; a weak D match, TRBD1 (5 bases). V was shortened by 4 bases and J by 5 bases, with 14 bases between the two germline ends. The germline V gene has CDR1 MDHEN and CDR2 SYDVKM. This CDR3 is 14 amino acids long. This CDR3 is CASSYRGGPYGYTF. CDR3 nucleotides: TGTGCCAGCAGTTATAGGGGTGGTCCTTATGGCTACACCTTC.

This clonotype showed up just a few times. V and J are TRBV19 and TRBJ1-1, with TRBD1 matching over 7 bases. The CDR3 totals 14 residues. Unmatched junction bases numbered 3, after V lost 5 bases and J lost 0 bases. Germline CDR1 and CDR2: LNHDA and SQIVND (reference sequence). CDR3 sequence (DNA): TGTGCCAGTAGTTCAACAGGGGTGAACACTGAAGCTTTCTTT. Protein: CASSSTGVNTEAFF.

CDR3 loop: CSAIPWGAPSGANVLTF. The DNA of the CDR3 is TGCAGTGCTATCCCCTGGGGGGCCCCCTCTGGGGCCAACGTCCTGACTTTC. This chain connects TRBV20-1 to TRBJ2-6, with D possibly called TRBD1 or TRBD2 (6 bases each). The CDR3 spans 17 residues. The V end lost 4 bases, the J end lost 0 bases, and 16 bases lay between the germline ends. Germline V gene sequence: CDR1 DFQATT, CDR2 SNEGSKA (reference sequence).

The chain uses TRBV29-1 and TRBJ1-2, with D unclear. CDR3 length: 14 amino acids. Trimming took 0 bases from V and 5 from J, leaving 13 bases between them. From germline, CDR1 is SQVTM and CDR2 ANQGSEA. The CDR3 coding sequence is TGCAGCGTTGAAGAGACCCAACGAGGGTATGGCTACACCTTC. This codes for CSVEETQRGYGYTF.

The CDR3 loop is CAWSAPGGSYTF. CDR3 nucleotides: TGTGCCTGGAGTGCCCCGGGAGGGAGCTACACCTTC. The gene calls are TRBV30 and TRBJ1-2; D not certain. Trimming took 1 base from V and 9 from J, leaving 12 bases between them. From germline, CDR1 is GTSNPN and CDR2 SVGIG (reference sequence). The CDR3 runs to 12 residues.

The table lists this clonotype with a count of one. The chain has TRBV5-1 and TRBJ2-3; D remains ambiguous. This CDR3 has 15 amino acids. V was pared by 1 base and J by 0 bases, with 9 bases between. Germline V gene lookup returns CDR1 SGHRS and CDR2 YFSETQ. CDR3 amino acids: CASSLRQASTDTQYF. For the CDR3, the DNA is TGCGCCAGCAGCTTGAGGCAGGCAAGCACAGATACGCAGTATTTT.

This chain uses TRBV18 with TRBJ1-2; 7 bases line up with TRBD1. V dropped 3 bases and J dropped 1; count of bases not matched to a gene: 5. The CDR3 is made up of 15 amino acids. Germline-derived CDR1 and CDR2 are KGHSH and LQKENI. The CDR3 loop is CASSPDQGDNYGYTF. The CDR3 nucleotides read TGTGCCAGCTCACCCGACCAGGGGGATAACTATGGCTACACCTTC. The entire variable domain, with the rest obtained from reference TRBV18 and TRBJ1-2, is as follows: NAGVMQNPRHLVRRRGQEARLRCSPMKGHSHVYWYRQLPEEGLKFMVYLQKENIIDESGMPKERFSAEFPKEGPSILRIQQVVRGDSAAYFCASSPDQGDNYGYTFGSGTRLTVV.

The rearrangement uses TRBV11-2 and TRBJ2-4; possibly TRBD2 for D (5 bases). Germline loops: CDR1 SGHAT, CDR2 FQNNGV. CDR3 length equals 13 residues. Trimming took 3 bases from V and 8 from J, leaving 11 bases between them. The CDR3 loop is CASSFTGGDIQYF. CDR3 nucleotides: TGTGCCAGCAGCTTTACTGGAGGAGACATTCAGTACTTC. The variable domain in full, with the rest retrieved from reference TRBV11-2 and TRBJ2-4, is EAGVAQSPRYKIIEKRQSVAFWCNPISGHATLYWYQQILGQGPKLLIQFQNNGVVDDSQLPKDRFSAERLKGVDSTLKIQPAKLEDSAVYLCASSFTGGDIQYFGAGTRLSVL.

The chain employs TRBV29-1 and TRBJ2-1, with 10 bases fitting TRBD1. Per germline, CDR1 SQVTM and CDR2 ANQGSEA. The CDR3 is 13 amino acids. V lost 7 bases, J lost 3 bases, and 3 bases stayed unmatched. CDR3 sequence (DNA): TGCAGCGCCCGGGACAGGGGCTACAATGAGCAGTTCTTC. Its translation is CSARDRGYNEQFF.

This chain links TRBV20-1 with TRBJ1-2; D possibly corresponds to TRBD1 (6 bases). The V gene's germline CDR1 is DFQATT and CDR2 SNEGSKA (reference sequence). Trimming removed 2 bases from V and 5 bases from J, with 15 bases in between. The CDR3 loop spans 14 amino acids. The CDR3 DNA sequence: TGCAGTGCTAGACGGACAGACTTTGGGTATGGCTACACCTTC. Amino acids: CSARRTDFGYGYTF.

The chain recombines TRBV3-1 with TRBJ2-3, with 8 bases that match TRBD2. Germline V gene data show CDR1 as LGHDT and CDR2 as YNNKEL (reference sequence). The CDR3 spans 15 residues. Unmatched junction bases numbered 8, after V lost 1 base and J lost 8 bases. In DNA form, the CDR3 reads TGTGCCAGCAGCCAAGGGACTAGCTTAGCCAGTACGCAGTATTTT. This translates into CASSQGTSLASTQYF.

The chain links TRBV7-9 to TRBJ2-5; D unresolved. Germline V gene sequence: CDR1 SEHNR, CDR2 FQNEAQ (reference sequence). V was pared by 5 bases and J by 5 bases, with 9 bases between. There are 12 residues in the CDR3. The CDR3 DNA sequence: TGTGCCAGCAGCAAAATAGGGGAGACCCAGTACTTC. This translates into CASSKIGETQYF.

The gene calls are TRBV30 and TRBJ1-6; a possible D gene is TRBD1 (5 bases). V dropped 4 bases and J dropped 7 bases, with 20 bases sitting between them. This CDR3 has 16 residues. Germline CDR1 is GTSNPN and CDR2 is SVGIG (reference sequence). The CDR3 loop is CAWTPTSGIRNSPLHF. CDR3 DNA sequence: TGTGCCTGGACCCCCACCTCAGGGATCCGAAATTCACCCCTCCACTTT.

The chain is built from TRBV7-8 and TRBJ2-3; TRBD2 is a possible D gene (6 bases). Germline CDR1 is SGHVS and CDR2 is FQNEAQ. The CDR3 consists of 15 residues. The germline V and J ends were trimmed by 4 bases and 2 bases, with 13 bases remaining between them. The CDR3: CASSSRRGDTDTQYF. The CDR3 DNA sequence: TGTGCCAGCAGCTCTCGGAGGGGCGACACAGATACGCAGTATTTT.

The CDR3 region is CASSPHANEKLFF. DNA for the CDR3: TGTGCCAGTAGTCCCCACGCTAATGAAAAACTGTTTTTT. V and J are TRBV19 and TRBJ1-4; D is unclear. From germline, CDR1 is LNHDA and CDR2 SQIVND (reference sequence). V lost 5 bases, J lost 3 bases, and 7 bases lay in between. This CDR3 is built from 13 residues.

This chain links TRBV7-9 with TRBJ1-2, with no clear D. V shed 2 bases and J shed 1 base, with 11 bases lying between them. The CDR3 spans 15 residues. Germline loops: CDR1 SEHNR, CDR2 FQNEAQ (reference sequence). The CDR3 nucleotides read TGTGCCAGCAGCTTAAGCACGGTCGATAACTATGGCTACACCTTC. The encoded protein is CASSLSTVDNYGYTF. The entire variable domain, with the rest obtained from reference TRBV7-9 and TRBJ1-2, is as follows: DTGVSQNPRHKITKRGQNVTFRCDPISEHNRLYWYRQTLGQGPEFLTYFQNEAQLEKSRLLSDRFSAERPKGSFSTLEIQRTEQGDSAMYLCASSLSTVDNYGYTFGSGTRLTVV.

V and J are TRBV12-3 or TRBV12-4 and TRBJ1-3; D is unclear. This CDR3 spans 13 amino acids. Trimming removed 7 bases from V and 6 bases from J, with 13 bases in between. As DNA, the CDR3 is TGTGCCAGCACCGCAGGACTCCTAAACACCATATATTTT. Residues: CASTAGLLNTIYF.

The V call is TRBV29-1, the J call TRBJ2-7; 9 bases match TRBD1. With 4 bases clipped from V and 5 bases from J, the junction kept 0 bases outside the gene matches. This CDR3 has 11 amino acids. Germline V gene data show CDR1 as SQVTM and CDR2 as ANQGSEA. This CDR3 reads CSVGDRDEQYF. CDR3 nucleotide sequence: TGCAGCGTTGGGGACAGGGACGAGCAGTACTTC.

The V call is TRBV7-2, the J call TRBJ2-7; a weak D match, TRBD1 (6 bases). V was trimmed by 5 bases and J by 3 bases, leaving 14 bases between them. This CDR3 is built from 14 residues. Germline lookup yields CDR1 SGHTA and CDR2 FQGNSA. This chain's CDR3 is CASSSGQSGYEQYF. The CDR3 nucleotides are TGTGCCAGCAGCAGCGGACAGAGTGGCTACGAGCAGTACTTC.

The chain combines TRBV20-1 with TRBJ1-4; D uncertain. CDR1 and CDR2 (germline): DFQATT, SNEGSKA (reference sequence). CDR3 length: 12 residues. The V end lost 3 bases, the J end lost 8 bases, and 10 bases lay between the germline ends. The CDR3: CSARRMDEKLFF. CDR3 nucleotide sequence: TGCAGTGCTAGGCGGATGGACGAAAAACTGTTTTTT.

This clonotype has just one count. This chain links TRBV20-1 with TRBJ1-3; D is uncertain. V lost 2 bases, J lost 0 bases, and 20 bases lay in between. This CDR3 contains 18 residues. Germline V gives CDR1 DFQATT, CDR2 SNEGSKA (reference sequence). Written as DNA, the CDR3 is TGCAGTGCTAGATCCCTCCGACGTGGGGTTTACTCTGGAAACACCATATATTTT. Encoded protein: CSARSLRRGVYSGNTIYF.

This clonotype showed up just once. This sequence joins TRBV29-1 and TRBJ1-1; D gene ambiguous. The CDR3 sequence is 11 residues long. Germline V CDR1 and CDR2: SQVTM, ANQGSEA. Trimming cost V 4 bases and J 10 bases, with 13 bases left between them. The CDR3 DNA sequence: TGCAGCGTTGGAGGACCGGCCGGAGCTTTCTTT. Amino acid sequence: CSVGGPAGAFF. The variable domain in full, with the rest retrieved from reference TRBV29-1 and TRBJ1-1, is SAVISQKPSRDICQRGTSLTIQCQVDSQVTMMFWYRQQPGQSLTLIATANQGSEATYESGFVIDKFPISRPNLTFSTLTVSNMSPEDSSIYLCSVGGPAGAFFGQGTRLTVV.

The chain combines TRBV6-5 with TRBJ1-2, with D maybe TRBD1 (6 bases). The CDR3 loop spans 17 amino acids. The germline V gene has CDR1 MNHEY and CDR2 SVGAGI. Trimming removed 2 bases from V and 3 bases from J, with 19 bases in between. CDR3 amino acids: CASSYAAGGHGHYGYTF. Here the CDR3 DNA reads TGTGCCAGCAGTTACGCGGCTGGGGGGCATGGACACTATGGCTACACCTTC.